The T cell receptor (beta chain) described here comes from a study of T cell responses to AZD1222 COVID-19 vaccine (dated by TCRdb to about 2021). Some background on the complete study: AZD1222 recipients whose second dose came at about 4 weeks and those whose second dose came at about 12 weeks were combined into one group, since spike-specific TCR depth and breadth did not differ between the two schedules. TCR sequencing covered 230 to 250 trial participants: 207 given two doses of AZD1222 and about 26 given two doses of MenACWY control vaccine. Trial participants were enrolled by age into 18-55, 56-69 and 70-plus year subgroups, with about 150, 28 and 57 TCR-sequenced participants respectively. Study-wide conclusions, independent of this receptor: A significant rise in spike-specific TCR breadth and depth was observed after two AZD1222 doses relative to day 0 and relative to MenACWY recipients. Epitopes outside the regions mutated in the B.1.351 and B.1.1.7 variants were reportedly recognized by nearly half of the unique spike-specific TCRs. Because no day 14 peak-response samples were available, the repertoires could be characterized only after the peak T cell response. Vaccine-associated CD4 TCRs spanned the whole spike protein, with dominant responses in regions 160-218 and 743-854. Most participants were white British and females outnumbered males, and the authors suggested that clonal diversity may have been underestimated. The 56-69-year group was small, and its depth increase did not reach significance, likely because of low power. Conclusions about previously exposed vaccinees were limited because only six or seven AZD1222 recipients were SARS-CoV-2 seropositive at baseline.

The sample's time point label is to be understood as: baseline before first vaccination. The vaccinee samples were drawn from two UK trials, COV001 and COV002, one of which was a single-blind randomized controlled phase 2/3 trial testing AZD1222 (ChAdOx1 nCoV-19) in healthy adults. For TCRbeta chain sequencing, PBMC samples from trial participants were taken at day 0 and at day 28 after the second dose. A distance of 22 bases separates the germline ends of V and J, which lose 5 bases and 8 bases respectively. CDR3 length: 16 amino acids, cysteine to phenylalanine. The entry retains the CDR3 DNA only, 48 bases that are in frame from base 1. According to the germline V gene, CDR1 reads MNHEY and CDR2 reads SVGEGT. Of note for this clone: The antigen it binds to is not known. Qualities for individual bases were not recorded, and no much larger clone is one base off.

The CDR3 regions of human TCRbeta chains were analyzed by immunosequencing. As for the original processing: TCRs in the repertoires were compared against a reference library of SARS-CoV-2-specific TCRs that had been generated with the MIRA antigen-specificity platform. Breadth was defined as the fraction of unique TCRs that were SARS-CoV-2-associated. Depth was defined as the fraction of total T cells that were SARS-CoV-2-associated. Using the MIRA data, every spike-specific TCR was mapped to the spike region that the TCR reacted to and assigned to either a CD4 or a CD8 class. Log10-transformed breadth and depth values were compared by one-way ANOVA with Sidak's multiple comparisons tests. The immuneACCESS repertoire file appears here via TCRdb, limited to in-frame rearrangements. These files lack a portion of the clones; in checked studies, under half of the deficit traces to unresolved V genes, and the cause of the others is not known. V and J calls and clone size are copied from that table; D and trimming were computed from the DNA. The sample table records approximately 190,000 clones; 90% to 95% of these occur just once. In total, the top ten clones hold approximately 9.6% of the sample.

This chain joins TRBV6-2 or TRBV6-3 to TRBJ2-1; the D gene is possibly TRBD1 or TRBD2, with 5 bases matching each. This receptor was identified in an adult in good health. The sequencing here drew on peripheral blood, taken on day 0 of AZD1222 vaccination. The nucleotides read TGTGCCAGCAGTACCTACCGGGACCAGAGGGTTGATGAGCAGTTCTTC. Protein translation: CASSTYRDQRVDEQFF.